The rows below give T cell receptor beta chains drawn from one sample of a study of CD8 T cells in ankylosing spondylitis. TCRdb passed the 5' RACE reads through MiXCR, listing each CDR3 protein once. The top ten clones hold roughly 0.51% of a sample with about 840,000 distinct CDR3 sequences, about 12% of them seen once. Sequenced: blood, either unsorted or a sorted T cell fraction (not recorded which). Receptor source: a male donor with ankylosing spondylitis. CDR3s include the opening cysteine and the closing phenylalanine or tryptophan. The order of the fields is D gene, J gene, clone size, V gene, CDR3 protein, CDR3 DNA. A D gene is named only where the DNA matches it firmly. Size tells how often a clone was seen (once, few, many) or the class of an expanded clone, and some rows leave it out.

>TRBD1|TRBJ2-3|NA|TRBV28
CASSWDRWGDTQYF
TGTGCCAGCAGTTGGGACAGGTGGGGGGATACGCAGTATTTT
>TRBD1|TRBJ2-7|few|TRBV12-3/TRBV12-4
CASKTRTGAYEQYF
TGTGCCAGCAAGACAAGGACAGGGGCCTACGAGCAGTACTTC
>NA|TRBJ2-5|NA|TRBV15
CATSTLRGVQETQYF
TGTGCCACCAGCACGTTGCGGGGTGTTCAAGAGACCCAGTACTTC
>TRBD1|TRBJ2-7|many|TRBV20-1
CSARDATGYRNEQYF
TGCAGTGCTAGAGATGCGACAGGGTATAGGAACGAGCAGTACTTC
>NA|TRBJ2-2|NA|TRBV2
CASRLGELFF
TGTGCCAGCAGGCTCGGGGAGCTGTTTTTT
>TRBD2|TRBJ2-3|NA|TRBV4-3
CASSRYTSGPTDTQYF
TGCGCCAGCAGCCGGTATACTAGCGGCCCCACAGATACGCAGTATTTT
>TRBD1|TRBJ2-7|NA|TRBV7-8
CASSYHRDRVYEQYF
TGTGCCAGCAGCTACCACCGGGACAGGGTCTACGAGCAGTACTTC
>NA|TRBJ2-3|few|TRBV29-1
CSVGVVSTDTQYF
TGCAGCGTTGGAGTGGTCAGCACAGATACGCAGTATTTT
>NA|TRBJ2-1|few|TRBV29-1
CSVETQAGNEQFF
TGCAGCGTTGAAACACAGGCAGGCAATGAGCAGTTCTTC
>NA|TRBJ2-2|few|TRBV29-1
CSVDSLNTGELFF
TGCAGCGTGGACAGTCTTAACACCGGGGAGCTGTTTTTT
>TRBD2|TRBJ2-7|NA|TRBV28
CASRLAGEPYEQYF
TGTGCCAGCAGGTTAGCGGGGGAACCCTACGAGCAGTACTTC
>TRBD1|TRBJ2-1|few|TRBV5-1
CASSPGQGHGEQFF
TGCGCCAGCAGCCCAGGACAGGGCCATGGGGAGCAGTTCTTC
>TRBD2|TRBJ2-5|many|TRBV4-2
CASSQAGLAGAGETQYF
TGTGCCAGCAGCCAAGCGGGACTAGCGGGAGCAGGAGAGACCCAGTACTTC
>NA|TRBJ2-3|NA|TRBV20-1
CSAGGLESQSTDTQYF
TGCAGTGCTGGAGGGCTTGAGAGCCAGAGCACAGATACGCAGTATTTT
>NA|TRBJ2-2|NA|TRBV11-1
CASSHLGANTGELFF
TGTGCCAGCAGTCATTTAGGGGCGAACACCGGGGAGCTGTTTTTT
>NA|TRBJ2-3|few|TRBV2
CASTPGGGRGTDTQYF
TGTGCCAGCACCCCGGGGGGCGGGAGAGGCACAGATACGCAGTATTTT
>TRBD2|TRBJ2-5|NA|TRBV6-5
CASRLAGGQGTQYF
TGTGCCAGCAGATTAGCGGGGGGGCAGGGGACCCAGTACTTC
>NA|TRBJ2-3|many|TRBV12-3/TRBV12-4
CASSSTQGSTDTQYF
TGTGCCAGCAGCTCAACACAGGGTTCCACAGATACGCAGTATTTT
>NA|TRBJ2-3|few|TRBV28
CASSSGPPTDTQYF
TGTGCCAGCAGCAGTGGGCCCCCCACAGATACGCAGTATTTT
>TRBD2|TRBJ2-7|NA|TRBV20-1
CSARAELAGEQYF
TGCAGTGCTAGAGCCGAACTAGCGGGCGAGCAGTACTTC
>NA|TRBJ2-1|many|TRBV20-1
CSARPGGDEQFF
TGCAGTGCTAGGCCAGGGGGGGATGAGCAGTTCTTC
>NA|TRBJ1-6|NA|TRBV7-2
CASSLIQGAVSPLHF
TGTGCCAGCAGCTTGATACAGGGCGCCGTTTCACCCCTCCACTTT
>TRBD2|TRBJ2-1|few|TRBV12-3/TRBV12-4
CASSSQTSGGFREQFF
TGTGCCAGCAGTTCTCAGACTAGCGGGGGATTTCGGGAGCAGTTCTTC
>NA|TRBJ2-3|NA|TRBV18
CASSPRQAADTQYF
TGTGCCAGCTCACCTCGACAGGCCGCAGATACGCAGTATTTT
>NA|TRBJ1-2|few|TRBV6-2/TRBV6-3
CASRPLGQGEYGYTF
TGTGCCAGCAGACCACTTGGCCAGGGAGAGTATGGCTACACCTTC
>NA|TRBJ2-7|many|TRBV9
CASSPGGRSSYEQYF
TGTGCCAGCAGCCCCGGAGGGAGGAGCTCCTACGAGCAGTACTTC
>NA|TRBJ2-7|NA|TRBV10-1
CASITGDYEQYF
TGCGCCAGCATTACAGGAGACTACGAGCAGTACTTC
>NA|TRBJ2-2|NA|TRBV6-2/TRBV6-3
CAGSLHANTGELFF
TGTGCCGGTTCATTACACGCGAACACCGGGGAGCTGTTTTTT
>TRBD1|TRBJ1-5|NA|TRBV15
CATSMAGTEYQPQHF
TGTGCCACCAGCATGGCCGGGACAGAATATCAGCCCCAGCATTTT
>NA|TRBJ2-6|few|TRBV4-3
CASSQTAWANVLTF
TGCGCCAGCAGCCAAACGGCGTGGGCCAACGTCCTGACTTTC
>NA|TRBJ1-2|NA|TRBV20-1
CSARDQRFYGYTF
TGCAGTGCTAGAGATCAAAGGTTCTATGGCTACACCTTC
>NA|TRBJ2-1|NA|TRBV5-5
CASSWRTVGNEQFF
TGTGCCAGCAGCTGGAGGACAGTAGGGAATGAGCAGTTCTTC
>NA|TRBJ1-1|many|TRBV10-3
CAISATGNTEAFF
TGTGCCATCAGTGCTACGGGAAACACTGAAGCTTTCTTT
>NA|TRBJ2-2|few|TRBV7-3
CASSPSRVNTGELFF
TGTGCCAGCAGCCCAAGTAGGGTGAACACCGGGGAGCTGTTTTTT
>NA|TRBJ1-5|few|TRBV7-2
CASSTQRGNQPQHF
TGTGCCAGCAGCACCCAGAGGGGCAATCAGCCCCAGCATTTT
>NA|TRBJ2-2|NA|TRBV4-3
CASSQDHPRENTGELFF
TGCGCCAGCAGCCAAGATCACCCCAGGGAGAACACCGGGGAGCTGTTTTTT
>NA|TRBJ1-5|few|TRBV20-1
CSASDRRGEQPQHF
TGCAGTGCTAGCGACCGGAGGGGTGAGCAGCCCCAGCATTTT
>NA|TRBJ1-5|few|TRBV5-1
CASSLGSGAGQPQHF
TGCGCCAGCAGCTTGGGATCAGGGGCTGGGCAGCCCCAGCATTTT
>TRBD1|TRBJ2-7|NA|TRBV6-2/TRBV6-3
CASSSPGQGIFTYEQYF
TGTGCCAGCAGTTCCCCGGGACAGGGGATCTTTACCTACGAGCAGTACTTC
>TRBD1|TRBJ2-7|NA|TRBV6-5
CASSYRVGDRGTYEQYF
TGTGCCAGCAGTTACAGGGTAGGGGACAGGGGGACGTACGAGCAGTACTTC
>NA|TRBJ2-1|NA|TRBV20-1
CSARPGLFNNEQFF
TGCAGTGCTAGACCGGGACTCTTTAACAATGAGCAGTTCTTC
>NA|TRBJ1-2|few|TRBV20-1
CSASIPPGSQSNYGYTF
TGCAGTGCTAGTATCCCACCCGGCAGTCAATCTAACTATGGCTACACCTTC
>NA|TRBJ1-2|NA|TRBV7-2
CASSQGTLLSYTF
TGTGCCAGCAGTCAGGGCACTCTTTTGAGCTACACCTTC
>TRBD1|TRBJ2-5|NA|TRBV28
CASSLDRGIETQYF
TGTGCCAGCAGTCTGGACAGGGGGATCGAGACCCAGTACTTC
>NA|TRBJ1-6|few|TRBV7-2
CASSFSLSSYNSPLHF
TGTGCCAGCAGCTTCTCACTAAGCTCCTATAATTCACCCCTCCACTTT